This passage covers 19 T cell receptor beta chains from one sample sequenced in a study of blood T cell repertoires in COVID-19. Repertoires were generated with immunoSEQ multiplex PCR, while TCRdb's copy carries only in-frame clones and drops some. The sample shows about 140,000 clones, over 70% of them seen only once. Sequenced input: PBMCs or T cells enriched from blood (not recorded which). The receptors were gathered from a man aged 55 to 69 who had recovered from COVID-19.

V is TRBV7-8 and J is TRBJ2-1, with D possibly matching TRBD2 (5 bases). The CDR3 runs to 12 residues. Germline V CDR1 and CDR2: SGHVS, FQNEAQ. Trimming removed 5 bases at V and 10 bases at J, with 12 bases between. CDR3 DNA sequence: TGTGCCAGCAGCCATCCCCGGGGAGAGCAGTTCTTC. This sequence encodes CASSHPRGEQFF.

This clone was seen only a few times. The V call is TRBV11-2, the J call TRBJ2-1; TRBD2 agrees at 7 bases. The CDR3 sequence is 14 residues long. Germline-derived CDR1 and CDR2 are SGHAT and FQNNGV. V trimming: 5 bases; J trimming: 10 bases; junction bases outside the gene matches: 11. CDR3 in amino acids: CASSPSGGVGEQFF. In DNA form, the CDR3 reads TGTGCCAGCAGCCCCAGTGGGGGGGTCGGGGAGCAGTTCTTC.

The chain employs TRBV28 and TRBJ2-5, with 7 positions matching TRBD2. V shed 4 bases, J shed 5 bases, and the junction held 7 bases outside the gene matches. The CDR3 runs 14 residues. Germline loops: CDR1 MDHEN, CDR2 SYDVKM. CDR3 protein: CASSSHSGGETQYF. CDR3 in DNA: TGTGCCAGCAGTTCCCACTCCGGGGGGGAGACCCAGTACTTC.

The chain is built from TRBV5-1 and TRBJ2-3; D is possibly TRBD2 (6 bases). Deletions cut 0 bases from V and 3 bases from J, with 11 bases between. The germline gives CDR1 SGHRS, CDR2 YFSETQ. The CDR3 length is 15 residues. The CDR3 bases are TGCGCCAGCAGCTTGGGCAGTGGGGGGACAGATACGCAGTATTTT. Amino acids: CASSLGSGGTDTQYF.

The chain's CDR3 is CASSETGTDTQYF. CDR3 sequence (DNA): TGTGCCAGCAGTGAGACAGGCACAGATACGCAGTATTTT. The rearrangement uses TRBV2 and TRBJ2-3; possible D gene TRBD1, 5 bases. Germline-derived CDR1 and CDR2 are SNHLY and FYNNEI. The CDR3 sequence is 13 residues long. V dropped 3 bases and J dropped 1 base, with 5 bases sitting between them.

This chain links TRBV29-1 with TRBJ1-2, with TRBD1 matching 8 bases. This CDR3 comprises 11 residues. Trimming cost V 7 bases and J 4 bases; bases outside gene matches: 2. Germline assignment: CDR1 SQVTM and CDR2 ANQGSEA. The CDR3: CSADRGYGYTF. The DNA of the CDR3 is TGCAGCGCTGACAGGGGCTATGGCTACACCTTC.

The chain joins TRBV3-1 (or the pseudogene TRBV3-2) to TRBJ2-3, with D hard to call. The CDR3 covers 11 residues. Germline V CDR1 and CDR2: LGHDT, YNNKEL (reference sequence). Trimming took 9 bases from V and 2 from J, leaving 6 bases between them. This CDR3 reads CASGNTDTQYF. Written as DNA, the CDR3 is TGTGCCAGTGGCAACACAGATACGCAGTATTTT.

The chain couples TRBV15 to TRBJ2-5, with 8 bases fitting TRBD2. Trimming at V came to 1 base and at J to 0 bases, leaving 7 bases not matched to a gene. This CDR3 comprises 17 residues. From germline, CDR1 is LNHNV and CDR2 YYDKDF (reference sequence). The DNA for the CDR3 is TGTGCCACCAGCAGAGGGGATCGCGGGGGGTACCAAGAGACCCAGTACTTC. Translating gives CATSRGDRGGYQETQYF. The complete variable domain, with remaining parts taken from reference TRBV15 and TRBJ2-5, reads DAMVIQNPRYQVTQFGKPVTLSCSQTLNHNVMYWYQQKSSQAPKLLFHYYDKDFNNEADTPDNFQSRRPNTSFCFLDIRSPGLGDTAMYLCATSRGDRGGYQETQYFGPGTRLLVL.

The chain uses TRBV5-4 and TRBJ1-1; D ambiguous. The germline V and J ends were trimmed by 0 bases and 1 base, with 7 bases remaining between them. This CDR3 spans 14 amino acids. CDR1 SGHNT and CDR2 YYREEE come from the germline V gene (reference sequence). The CDR3 is CASSLVTENTEAFF. The CDR3 DNA is TGTGCCAGCAGCTTGGTCACAGAGAACACTGAAGCTTTCTTT.

The rearrangement uses TRBV19 and TRBJ1-2, with D maybe TRBD1 (6 bases). Between the trimmed V and J ends, which lost 5 bases and 1 base, there was a span of 17 bases. Looked up from germline, CDR1 is LNHDA and CDR2 is SQIVND (reference sequence). CDR3 length: 16 residues. Written as DNA, the CDR3 is TGTGCCAGTAGTGGGCGAACTCCCAGGGGTAACTATGGCTACACCTTC. Protein sequence: CASSGRTPRGNYGYTF. Combining the CDR3 with reference TRBV19 and TRBJ1-2 gives the whole variable domain DGGITQSPKYLFRKEGQNVTLSCEQNLNHDAMYWYRQDPGQGLRLIYYSQIVNDFQKGDIAEGYSVSREKKESFPLTVTSAQKNPTAFYLCASSGRTPRGNYGYTFGSGTRLTVV.

This chain links TRBV27 with TRBJ1-6, with no clear D. Germline V gene data show CDR1 as MNHEY and CDR2 as SMNVEV (reference sequence). The V and J ends lost 10 bases and 0 bases respectively, with 7 bases between them. The CDR3 is 13 amino acids. The CDR3 reads CATGVSYNSPLHF. The CDR3 DNA reads TGTGCCACCGGAGTCTCCTATAATTCACCCCTCCACTTT.

This sequence joins TRBV6-5 and TRBJ1-1, with D possibly being TRBD1 (6 bases). Per the germline V gene, CDR1 is MNHEY and CDR2 is SVGAGI. The CDR3 extends over 14 amino acids. V lost 0 bases and J 3 bases, leaving 8 bases between the germline ends. CDR3 sequence: CASSYSTGHTEAFF. CDR3 coding DNA: TGTGCCAGCAGTTACTCGACAGGACACACTGAAGCTTTCTTT.

V and J are TRBV5-4 and TRBJ2-5; possible D gene TRBD2, 6 bases. Trimming shortened V by 4 bases and J by 2 bases, and 15 bases separated the two germline ends. Per the germline V gene, CDR1 is SGHNT and CDR2 is YYREEE (reference sequence). The CDR3 covers 15 residues. As DNA, the CDR3 is TGTGCCAGCAGCACCAAACTAGCAAAACAAGAGACCCAGTACTTC. It translates to CASSTKLAKQETQYF.

The chain combines TRBV9 with TRBJ2-3, with 9 nucleotides matching TRBD2. Looked up from germline, CDR1 is SGDLS and CDR2 is YYNGEE. V shed 1 base, J shed 1 base, and the junction held 7 bases outside the gene matches. CDR3 length: 17 residues. The CDR3 coding sequence is TGTGCCAGCAGCGTACGGGGGACTAGCTGGGGCACAGATACGCAGTATTTT. This gives the protein CASSVRGTSWGTDTQYF.

V gene TRBV14 combines with J gene TRBJ1-6, with 7 bases aligning to TRBD1. Germline CDR1 is SGHDN and CDR2 is FVKESK. V shed 2 bases and J 4 bases; nucleotides not matched to a gene: 2. The CDR3 extends over 15 amino acids. Here the CDR3 DNA reads TGTGCCAGCAGCCAAACACAGGGGTATAATTCACCCCTCCACTTT. Its protein is CASSQTQGYNSPLHF.

The CDR3 DNA sequence: TGTGCCAGCAGTCCCTCTAGCGGGGGGGCCCGGGAGCTGTTTTTT. Encoded protein: CASSPSSGGARELFF. The V call is TRBV28, the J call TRBJ2-2, with TRBD2 matching 12 bases. Germline CDR1 and CDR2: MDHEN and SYDVKM. CDR3 length: 15 amino acids. V gave up 5 bases and J gave up 9 bases; unmatched junction bases: 7. The variable domain in full, completed from reference TRBV28 and TRBJ2-2, reads DVKVTQSSRYLVKRTGEKVFLECVQDMDHENMFWYRQDPGLGLRLIYFSYDVKMKEKGDIPEGYSVSREKKERFSLILESASTNQTSMYLCASSPSSGGARELFFGEGSRLTVL.

The chain joins TRBV18 to TRBJ2-2; 7 bases map to TRBD2. This CDR3 is built from 16 residues. The V segment lost 3 bases and the J segment 4 bases; nucleotides outside the gene matches: 8. Germline V gene data show CDR1 as KGHSH and CDR2 as LQKENI. This CDR3 reads CASSPRLASSTGELFF. DNA for the CDR3: TGTGCCAGCTCACCCCGACTAGCTTCGAGCACCGGGGAGCTGTTTTTT.

The chain combines TRBV3-1 (or the pseudogene TRBV3-2) with TRBJ1-5; TRBD1 might be the D (5 bases). The CDR3 runs to 14 residues. V was cut by 1 base and J by 7 bases, with 11 bases left in between. CDR1 and CDR2 from the germline V gene are LGHDT and YNNKEL (reference sequence). The CDR3 spells CASSQVLGGQPQHF. CDR3 bases: TGTGCCAGCAGCCAAGTGTTGGGGGGGCAGCCCCAGCATTTT.

The chain combines TRBV6-5 with TRBJ1-1, with TRBD1 matching over 9 bases. The CDR3 contains 15 residues. Germline CDR1 and CDR2: MNHEY and SVGAGI. V shed 2 bases and J 5 bases; nucleotides not matched to a gene: 6. CDR3 in DNA: TGTGCCAGCAGTTACCTACAGGGGGCGCAGACTGAAGCTTTCTTT. This translates into CASSYLQGAQTEAFF.